A selection of T cell receptor beta chains follows, all from one sample in a study of vaccination and CD4 T cells after COVID-19. Their cognate antigens are unknown. Via MiXCR, TCRdb re-called the PCR reads, giving one row per CDR3 protein. The sample lists about 16,000 distinct CDR3 sequences, approximately 54% occurring once. The sample in question was CD4+ T cells from blood, cultured in vitro, obtained about 7 months after SARS-CoV-2 vaccination. These receptors were taken from a human donor who had recovered from COVID-19. Each CDR3 is given with its conserved first and last residue. The order of the fields is CDR3 protein, CDR3 DNA, clone size, CDR3 length, D gene, V gene, J gene. D genes are given only for firm matches. For some rows the clone size is stated as once, few or many, or as a class when expanded; others skip it.

CSAREVGQGYEQYF,TGCAGTGCTAGAGAGGTGGGACAGGGCTACGAGCAGTACTTC,once,14,TRBD1,TRBV20-1,TRBJ2-7
CAAMGTNRVDGYTF,TGTGCCGCGATGGGGACAAACAGGGTTGACGGCTACACCTTC,-,14,-,TRBV10-3,TRBJ1-2
CASSKTGGSHSSPLHF,TGTGCCAGCAGCAAGACAGGGGGCTCGCATAGTTCACCCCTCCACTTT,-,16,TRBD1,TRBV11-3,TRBJ1-6
CSARDSQGEPYGYTF,TGCAGTGCTAGAGATTCGCAGGGGGAGCCCTATGGCTACACCTTC,few,15,TRBD1,TRBV20-1,TRBJ1-2
CASSPGTDVEQYF,TGTGCCAGCTCACCAGGGACGGACGTTGAGCAGTACTTC,-,13,-,TRBV18,TRBJ2-7
CASSPGTVVHTQYF,TGTGCCAGCAGTCCCGGGACAGTAGTACATACGCAGTATTTT,-,14,TRBD1,TRBV27,TRBJ2-3
CASSLQGRRGYTF,TGTGCCAGCAGCTTACAGGGTCGTCGGGGCTACACCTTC,once,13,-,TRBV7-9,TRBJ1-2
CASSLSTQETQYF,TGTGCCAGCAGCTTATCCACCCAAGAGACCCAGTACTTC,-,13,-,TRBV7-2,TRBJ2-5
CSARDPRGTMNTEAFF,TGCAGTGCTAGAGATCCCCGGGGCACCATGAACACTGAAGCTTTCTTT,-,16,-,TRBV20-1,TRBJ1-1
CASSPQGAIGYEQYF,TGTGCCAGCAGCCCGCAGGGGGCGATCGGCTACGAGCAGTACTTC,-,15,TRBD1,TRBV7-2,TRBJ2-7
CAISESGGAYGYTF,TGTGCCATCAGTGAGTCGGGGGGGGCCTATGGCTACACCTTC,-,14,-,TRBV10-3,TRBJ1-2
CASSTRGGIGVHTQYF,TGTGCCAGCAGCACCCGGGGGGGAATTGGTGTTCATACGCAGTATTTT,-,16,-,TRBV21-1,TRBJ2-3
CASSIGRREYEQYF,TGTGCCAGCAGCATTGGGCGGAGAGAGTACGAGCAGTACTTC,-,14,-,TRBV11-3,TRBJ2-7
CASSLTGGDTEAFF,TGTGCCAGCAGCTTAACAGGGGGCGACACTGAAGCTTTCTTT,few,14,TRBD1,TRBV7-3,TRBJ1-1
CASSYDRGGRFAF,TGTGCCAGCAGCTACGACAGGGGTGGCCGCTTTGCCTTC,-,13,TRBD1,TRBV7-3,TRBJ1-2
CSATSPVAGGTDTQYF,TGCAGTGCTACCTCCCCCGTAGCGGGAGGGACAGATACGCAGTATTTT,-,16,TRBD2,TRBV20-1,TRBJ2-3
CATSVGQGDVETQYF,TGTGCCACCAGTGTAGGGCAGGGGGATGTAGAGACCCAGTACTTC,few,15,TRBD1,TRBV24-1,TRBJ2-5
CSAKGQGASAFF,TGCAGTGCTAAGGGACAGGGGGCTAGTGCTTTCTTT,-,12,TRBD1,TRBV20-1,TRBJ1-1
CASSLGQQETQYF,TGTGCCAGCAGCTTAGGCCAGCAAGAGACCCAGTACTTC,few,13,-,TRBV11-3,TRBJ2-5
CSARVGTGTAYTF,TGCAGTGCTAGAGTTGGGACAGGGACAGCCTACACCTTC,few,13,TRBD1,TRBV20-1,TRBJ1-2
CASSKDLPRGETQYF,TGTGCCAGCAGCAAAGATCTTCCCAGGGGGGAGACCCAGTACTTC,-,15,-,TRBV21-1,TRBJ2-5
CSAGRGGYQETQYF,TGCAGTGCAGGGAGGGGCGGGTACCAAGAGACCCAGTACTTC,-,14,TRBD2,TRBV20-1,TRBJ2-5
CASSHRGTSGYGETQYF,TGTGCTAGCAGCCACCGAGGGACTAGCGGATACGGGGAGACCCAGTACTTC,-,17,TRBD2,TRBV4-2,TRBJ2-5
CAISRDWRDGYTF,TGTGCCATCAGTCGAGATTGGAGGGATGGCTACACCTTC,-,13,-,TRBV10-3,TRBJ1-2
CASSSGLAGEGTQYF,TGTGCCAGCAGCTCAGGACTAGCGGGAGAGGGTACGCAGTATTTT,-,15,TRBD2,TRBV7-2,TRBJ2-3